The sequence of this T cell receptor (beta chain) was determined in a study of blood T cells in healthy people across ages. About the study: Every two T cells gave about one barcoded beta molecule via template switching.

Study-wide findings and caveats: Unsorted PBMC input precluded a conclusive naive versus antigen-experienced comparison.

As to this clonotype: Antigen specificity is unknown.

Germline assignment: CDR1 SNHLY and CDR2 FYNNEI. CDR3 length equals 14 residues. Trimming took off 8 bases at V and 2 bases at J, with 15 bases between the two ends. Through a sample-barcoded 5' primer and a J-beta primer mix, a second PCR was run for roughly 6 to 12 cycles. From the 5' RACE reads, TCRdb called clonotypes with MiXCR, one entry per CDR3 protein. Among about 1.5 million distinct CDR3 sequences listed, roughly 40% were seen once. The chain carries TRBV2 and TRBJ1-2; D may be TRBD1 (5 bases). Sequencing used blood. The receptor was isolated from a woman between 18 and 29 years old in good health. The CDR3 region has the DNA TGTGCCAGCTTCAATAACGACAGAAACTATGGCTACACCTTC. Its translation: CASFNNDRNYGYTF.